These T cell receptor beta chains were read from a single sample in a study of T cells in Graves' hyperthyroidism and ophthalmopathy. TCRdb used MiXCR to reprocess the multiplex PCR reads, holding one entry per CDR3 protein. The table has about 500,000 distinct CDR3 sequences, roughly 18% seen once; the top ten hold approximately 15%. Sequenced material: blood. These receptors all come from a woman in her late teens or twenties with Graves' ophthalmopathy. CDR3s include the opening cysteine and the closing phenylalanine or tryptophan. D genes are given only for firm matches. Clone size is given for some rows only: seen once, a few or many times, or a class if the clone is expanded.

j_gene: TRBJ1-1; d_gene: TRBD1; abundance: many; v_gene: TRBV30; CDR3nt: TGTGCCTGGGGGACAGGGGGCGCTGGGGCTGAAGCTTTCTTT; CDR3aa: CAWGTGGAGAEAFF
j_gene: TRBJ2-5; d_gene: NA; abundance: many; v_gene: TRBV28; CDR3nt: TGTGCCAGCAGAAAAACAGGGGGGGGAGAGACCCAGTACTTC; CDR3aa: CASRKTGGGETQYF
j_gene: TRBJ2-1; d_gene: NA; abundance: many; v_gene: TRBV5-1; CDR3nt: TGCGCCAGCAGCTTGGAGCGGGTAAACAATGAGCAGTTCTTC; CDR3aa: CASSLERVNNEQFF
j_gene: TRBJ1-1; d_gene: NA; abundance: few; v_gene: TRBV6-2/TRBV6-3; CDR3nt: TGTGCCAGCAGTTACGGGGGGTTGGGTGAAGCTTTCTTT; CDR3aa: CASSYGGLGEAFF
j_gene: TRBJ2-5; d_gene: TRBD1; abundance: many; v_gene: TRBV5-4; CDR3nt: TGTGCCAGCAGCCTGGGACAGGGTATCCAAGAGACCCAGTACTTC; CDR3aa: CASSLGQGIQETQYF
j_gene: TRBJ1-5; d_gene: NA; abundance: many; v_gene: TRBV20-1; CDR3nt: TGCAGTGCTCTAGAGCGGGCGGGAGATCAGCCCCAGCATTTT; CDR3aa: CSALERAGDQPQHF
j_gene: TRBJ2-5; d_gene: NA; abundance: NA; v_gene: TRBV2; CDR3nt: TGTGCCAGCAGTGTGGACTGGGGGAAAGGGGAGACCCAGTACTTC; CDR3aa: CASSVDWGKGETQYF
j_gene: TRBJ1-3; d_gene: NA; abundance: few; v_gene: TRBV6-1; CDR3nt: TGTGCCAGCTGGCTACAGAGCTCTGGAAACACCATATATTTT; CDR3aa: CASWLQSSGNTIYF
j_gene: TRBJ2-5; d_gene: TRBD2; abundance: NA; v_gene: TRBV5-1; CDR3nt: TGCGCCAGCAGCAAACTAGCGGAAGGGCCCGAGACCCAGTACTTC; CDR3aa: CASSKLAEGPETQYF
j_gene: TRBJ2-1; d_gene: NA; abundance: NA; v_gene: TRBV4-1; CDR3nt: TGCGCCAGCAGCCATAGGGGATCGGGTAATGAGCAGTTCTTC; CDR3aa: CASSHRGSGNEQFF
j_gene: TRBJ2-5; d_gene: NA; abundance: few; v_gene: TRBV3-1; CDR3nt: TGTGCCAGCAGCCAAGGGTGGGCGGCGGAGATCCAAGAGACCCAGTACTTC; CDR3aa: CASSQGWAAEIQETQYF
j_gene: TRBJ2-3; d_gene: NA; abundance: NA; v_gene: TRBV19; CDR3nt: TGTGCCAGTAACGGATACACAGATACGCAGTATTTT; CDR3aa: CASNGYTDTQYF
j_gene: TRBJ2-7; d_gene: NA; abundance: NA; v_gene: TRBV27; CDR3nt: TGTGCCAGCAGTTTTGAGGTAGGGACGGGTACCTACGAGCAGTACTTC; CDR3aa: CASSFEVGTGTYEQYF
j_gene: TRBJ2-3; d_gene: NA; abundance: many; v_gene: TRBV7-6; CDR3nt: TGTGCCAGCAGCCCTTTAAACACAGATACGCAGTATTTT; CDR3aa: CASSPLNTDTQYF
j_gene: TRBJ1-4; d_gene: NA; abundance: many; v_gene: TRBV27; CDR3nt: TGTGCCAGCAGTGACTACGGGACCCACGAAAAACTGTTTTTT; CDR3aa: CASSDYGTHEKLFF
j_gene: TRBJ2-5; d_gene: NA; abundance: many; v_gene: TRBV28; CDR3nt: TGTGCCAGCAGTTTACAGGGGACGGAGACCCAGTACTTC; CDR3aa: CASSLQGTETQYF
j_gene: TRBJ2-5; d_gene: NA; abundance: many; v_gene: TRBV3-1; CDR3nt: TGTGCCAGCAGCCAAGGACTAGGAAAAGAGACCCAGTACTTC; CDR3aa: CASSQGLGKETQYF
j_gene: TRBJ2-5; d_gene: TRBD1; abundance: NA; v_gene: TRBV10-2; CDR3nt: TGCGCCAGCAGTGACAAGGACAGGCTAATCGAGACCCAGTACTTC; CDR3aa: CASSDKDRLIETQYF
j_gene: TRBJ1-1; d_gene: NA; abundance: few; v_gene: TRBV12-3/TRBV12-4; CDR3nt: TGTGCCAGCAGTTTGGGCGGAATAGGTCTAGCTTTCTTT; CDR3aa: CASSLGGIGLAFF
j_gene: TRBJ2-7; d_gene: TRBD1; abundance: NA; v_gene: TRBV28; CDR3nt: TGTGCCAGCAGTTTAGGGACAGGGGGGGATTCCTACGAGCAGTACTTC; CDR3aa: CASSLGTGGDSYEQYF
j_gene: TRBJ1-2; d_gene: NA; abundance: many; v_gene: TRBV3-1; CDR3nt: TGTGCCAGCAGCCAAGACTTCGCCCGGGAATATGGCTACACCTTC; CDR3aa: CASSQDFAREYGYTF
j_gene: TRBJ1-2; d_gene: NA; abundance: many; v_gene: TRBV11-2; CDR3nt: TGTGCCAGCAGCTTATCCAACGGCAACTATGGCTACACCTTC; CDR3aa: CASSLSNGNYGYTF
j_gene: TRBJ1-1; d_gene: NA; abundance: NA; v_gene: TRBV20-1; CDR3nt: TGCAGTGCTGTCCCGGCGAACACTGAAGCTTTCTTT; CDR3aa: CSAVPANTEAFF
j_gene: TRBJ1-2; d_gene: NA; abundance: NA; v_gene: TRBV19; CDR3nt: TGTGCCAGTACCAACCCTGGGGAGCTCTATGGCTACACCTTC; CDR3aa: CASTNPGELYGYTF
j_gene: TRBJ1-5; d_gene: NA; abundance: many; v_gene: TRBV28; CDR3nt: TGTGCCAGCAGTTTCGGTCCCGGCCCTTTTAGCAATCAGCCCCAGCATTTT; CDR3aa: CASSFGPGPFSNQPQHF
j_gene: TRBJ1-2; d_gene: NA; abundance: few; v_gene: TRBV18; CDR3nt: TGTGCCAGCTCATCCTCCCCCGCTCGGGTTAGTAGGGGTGGCTACACCTTC; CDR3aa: CASSSSPARVSRGGYTF
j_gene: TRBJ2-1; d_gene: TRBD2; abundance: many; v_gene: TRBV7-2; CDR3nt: TGTGCCAGCAGGCCTGGACTAGCGCCCTACAATGAGCAGTTCTTC; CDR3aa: CASRPGLAPYNEQFF
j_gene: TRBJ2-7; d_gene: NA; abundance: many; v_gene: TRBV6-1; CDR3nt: TGTGCCAGCAGAGCGACTAGCTCCTACGAGCAGTACTTC; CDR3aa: CASRATSSYEQYF
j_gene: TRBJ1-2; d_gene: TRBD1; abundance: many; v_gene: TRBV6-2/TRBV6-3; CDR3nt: TGTGCCAGCAGTTACCAGGGGGCGCAAGACTATGGCTACACCTTC; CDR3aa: CASSYQGAQDYGYTF
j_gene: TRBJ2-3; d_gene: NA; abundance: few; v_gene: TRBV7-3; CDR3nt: TGTGCCAGCAGCGCCGTTTTCACAGATACGCAGTATTTT; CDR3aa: CASSAVFTDTQYF
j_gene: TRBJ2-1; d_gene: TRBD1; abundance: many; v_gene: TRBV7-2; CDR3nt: TGTGCCACCCAGGGGGCGCCGGTTAATGAGCAGTTCTTC; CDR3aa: CATQGAPVNEQFF
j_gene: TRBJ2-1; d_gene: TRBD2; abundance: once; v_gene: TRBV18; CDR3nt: TGTGCCAGCTCACCACCGGGATCGGGGGGGCCTGATGAGCAGTTCTTC; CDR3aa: CASSPPGSGGPDEQFF
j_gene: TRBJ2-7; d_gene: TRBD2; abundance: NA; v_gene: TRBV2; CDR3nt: TGTGCCAGCAGTGGAGGTAGCGGGAGCTCCTACGAGCAGTACTTC; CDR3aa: CASSGGSGSSYEQYF
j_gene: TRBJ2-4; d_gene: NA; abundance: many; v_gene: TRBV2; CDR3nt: TGTGCCAGCAGTGAAGCGGCAGGGAGCGAAAACATTCAGTACTTC; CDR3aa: CASSEAAGSENIQYF
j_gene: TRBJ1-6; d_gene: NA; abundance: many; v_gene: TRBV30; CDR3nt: TGTGCCTGGGGGACCACAACTTCACCCCTCCACTTT; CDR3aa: CAWGTTTSPLHF
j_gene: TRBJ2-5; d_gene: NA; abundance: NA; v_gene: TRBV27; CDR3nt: TGTGCCAGCAGCGCCTTCGACAGTTTTGAGACCCAGTACTTC; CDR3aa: CASSAFDSFETQYF
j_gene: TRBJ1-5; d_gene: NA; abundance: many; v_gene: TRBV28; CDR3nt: TGTGCCAGCAGCCCGGACACCAGCAATCAGCCCCAGCATTTT; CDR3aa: CASSPDTSNQPQHF
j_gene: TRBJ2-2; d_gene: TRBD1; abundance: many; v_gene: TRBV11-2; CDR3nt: TGTGCCAGCAGCTTCAAAATCCAGTATCAGGGGGTCCCCGGGGAGCTGTTTTTT; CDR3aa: CASSFKIQYQGVPGELFF
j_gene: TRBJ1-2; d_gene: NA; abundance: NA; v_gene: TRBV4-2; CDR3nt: TGTGCCAGCAGCCAACCGGGAATAGTGGGCTACACCTTC; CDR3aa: CASSQPGIVGYTF
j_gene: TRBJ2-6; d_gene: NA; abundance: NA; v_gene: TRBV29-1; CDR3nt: TGCAGCGTTGAGACTGGGGCCAACGTCCTGACTTTC; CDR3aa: CSVETGANVLTF
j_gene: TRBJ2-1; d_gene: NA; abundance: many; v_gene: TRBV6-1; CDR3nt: TGTGCCAGCATCCCAACGCAGGGCGATGAGCAGTTCTTC; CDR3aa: CASIPTQGDEQFF
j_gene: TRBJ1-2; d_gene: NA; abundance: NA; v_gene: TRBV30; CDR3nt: TGTGCCTCCTACAGGACAGCCACAAACTATGGCTACACCTTC; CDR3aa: CASYRTATNYGYTF
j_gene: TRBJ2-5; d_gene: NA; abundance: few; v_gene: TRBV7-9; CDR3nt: TGTGCCAGCAGCTTAGGGGGACCCCCACCAGGGGCCCAGTACTTC; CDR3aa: CASSLGGPPPGAQYF
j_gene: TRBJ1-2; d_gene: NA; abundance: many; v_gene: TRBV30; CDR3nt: TGTGCCTGGAGTCCAAGGGCGGGTTATGGCTACACCTTC; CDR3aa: CAWSPRAGYGYTF
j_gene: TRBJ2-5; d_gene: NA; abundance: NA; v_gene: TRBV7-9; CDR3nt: TGTGCCATCCCGGGACCCCTGTACCAAGAGACCCAGTACTTC; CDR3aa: CAIPGPLYQETQYF
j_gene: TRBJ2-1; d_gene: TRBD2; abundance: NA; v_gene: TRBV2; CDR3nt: TGTGCCAGCCGCGTTAGCGGGAGGGCCTGGGATGAGCAGTTCTTC; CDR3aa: CASRVSGRAWDEQFF